Listed here are 5 T cell receptor beta chains from one sample, sequenced in a study of blood T cells in healthy people across ages (dated by TCRdb to between 2014 and 2017). Libraries were made using 5' RACE. The data were produced on an Illumina HiSeq 2500. A second PCR of roughly 7 to 12 cycles was run with a J-beta primer mix and a sample-barcoded 5' primer. TCRdb's own reprocessing of the public reads used fastp at Q25 and MiXCR and kept productive beta chains. Rows merge per CDR3 protein into single entries with the most common DNA and genes. The sample records around 690,000 distinct CDR3 sequences, about 54% of which are singletons. In total, the top ten clones hold 35% to 40% of the sample. The sequencing sample was made of blood. The receptors derive from a man between 60 and 75 years old in good health.

This clonotype was counted many times. The gene calls are TRBV20-1 and TRBJ1-2, with D possibly TRBD1 on 5 matching bases. CDR1 is DFQATT and CDR2 is SNEGSKA in the germline V gene (reference sequence). The CDR3 sequence is 14 residues long. Trimming cost V 3 bases and J 0 bases, with 11 bases left between them. CDR3 coding DNA: TGCAGTGCTAGCCGGGACGCAGCTAACTATGGCTACACCTTC. Its translation: CSASRDAANYGYTF.

This sequence joins TRBV15 and TRBJ2-7, with no clear D. Germline CDR1 and CDR2: LNHNV and YYDKDF (reference sequence). V lost 2 bases and J 0 bases, leaving 5 bases between the germline ends. This CDR3 spans 13 amino acids. CDR3 coding DNA: TGTGCCACCAGCAGACAGCACTCCTACGAGCAGTACTTC. Translated: CATSRQHSYEQYF.

The V and J genes are TRBV6-2 or TRBV6-3 and TRBJ2-5; 9 nucleotides match TRBD2. The CDR3 is made up of 15 amino acids. CDR1 MNHEY and CDR2 SVGEGT come from the germline V gene. The V segment lost 5 bases and the J segment 1 base; nucleotides outside the gene matches: 5. CDR3 DNA sequence: TGTGCCAGCAGTCCTGGACTAGCGCCCCAAGAGACCCAGTACTTC. Translating it yields CASSPGLAPQETQYF.

This clonotype was recorded only once. V and J are TRBV2 and TRBJ2-1, with TRBD2 matching 9 bases. The CDR3 extends over 14 amino acids. J was trimmed by 7 bases and V by 11 bases; bases with no gene match: 12. Looked up from germline, CDR1 is SNHLY and CDR2 is FYNNEI. The CDR3 sequence: CAAAGGAFENEQFF. DNA for the CDR3: TGTGCCGCGGCGGGGGGGGCCTTCGAGAATGAGCAGTTCTTC.

Comments on this clonotype: Compared with germline, one end of the junction differs, possibly owing to a read error. The V call is TRBV5-1, the J call TRBJ2-4, with a weak D call TRBD2 (5 bases). The tail of the sequence fits TRBJ2-7 better, so the J call may be wrong. CDR1 is SGHRS, CDR2 YFSETQ, per germline. The length of the CDR3 is 12 residues. Written as DNA, the CDR3 is TGCGCCGGCAGCTTGGGGAGCTACGAGCAGTACTTC. Its protein product is CAGSLGSYEQYF.